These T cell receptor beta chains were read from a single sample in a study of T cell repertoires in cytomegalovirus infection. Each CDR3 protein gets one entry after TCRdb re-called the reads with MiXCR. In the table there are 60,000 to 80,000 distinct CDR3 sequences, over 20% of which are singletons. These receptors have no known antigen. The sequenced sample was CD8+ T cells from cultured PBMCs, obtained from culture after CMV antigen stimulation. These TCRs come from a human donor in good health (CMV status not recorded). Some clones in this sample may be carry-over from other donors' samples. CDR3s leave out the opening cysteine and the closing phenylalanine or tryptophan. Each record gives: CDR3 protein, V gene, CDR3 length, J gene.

CDR3aa: ATSPVTGYEQY
v_gene: TRBV15
len: 11
j_gene: TRBJ2-7

CDR3aa: ASSLRQGGEQY
v_gene: TRBV7-6
len: 11
j_gene: TRBJ2-7

CDR3aa: ASSQQGIEAF
v_gene: TRBV4-1
len: 10
j_gene: TRBJ1-1

CDR3aa: ASSLLTENTEAF
v_gene: TRBV6-5
len: 12
j_gene: TRBJ1-1

CDR3aa: ASVSPLRQGSSGYT
v_gene: TRBV2
len: 14
j_gene: TRBJ1-2

CDR3aa: ASSSPTGTRSTDTQY
v_gene: TRBV7-2
len: 15
j_gene: TRBJ2-3

CDR3aa: ASSEQGDGYT
v_gene: TRBV12-3/TRBV12-4
len: 10
j_gene: TRBJ1-2

CDR3aa: ASSYETGGGTEAF
v_gene: TRBV6-5
len: 13
j_gene: TRBJ1-1

CDR3aa: ASSYARASGANVLT
v_gene: TRBV6-5
len: 14
j_gene: TRBJ2-6

CDR3aa: ASSLKYGKNRQY
v_gene: TRBV28
len: 12
j_gene: TRBJ2-4

CDR3aa: ASSPGRGNEQF
v_gene: TRBV7-6
len: 11
j_gene: TRBJ2-1

CDR3aa: ASSSPIPALSEQY
v_gene: TRBV7-9
len: 13
j_gene: TRBJ2-7

CDR3aa: ASSQGDGVREKLF
v_gene: TRBV4-1
len: 13
j_gene: TRBJ1-4

CDR3aa: ASSQDRTGAVTEAF
v_gene: TRBV4-3
len: 14
j_gene: TRBJ1-1

CDR3aa: ASSLSEGLGDTIY
v_gene: TRBV4-3
len: 13
j_gene: TRBJ1-3

CDR3aa: ASSLWSRDIFYEQY
v_gene: TRBV11-3
len: 14
j_gene: TRBJ2-7

CDR3aa: ATGGGRRTEAF
v_gene: TRBV6-1
len: 11
j_gene: TRBJ1-1

CDR3aa: ASSPEDRRYEQY
v_gene: TRBV7-9
len: 12
j_gene: TRBJ2-7

CDR3aa: ASRGQAPSTDTQY
v_gene: TRBV7-9
len: 13
j_gene: TRBJ2-3

CDR3aa: ASSWGHLNTEAF
v_gene: TRBV5-6
len: 12
j_gene: TRBJ1-1

CDR3aa: ASSQDHLTGNTEAF
v_gene: TRBV7-6
len: 14
j_gene: TRBJ1-1

CDR3aa: ASSLLAGGEETQY
v_gene: TRBV7-8
len: 13
j_gene: TRBJ2-5

CDR3aa: ASSWTGNLRNEQF
v_gene: TRBV11-2
len: 13
j_gene: TRBJ2-1

CDR3aa: ASSQEGSQRDEQF
v_gene: TRBV4-2
len: 13
j_gene: TRBJ2-1

CDR3aa: ASSPVWRPQETQY
v_gene: TRBV7-8
len: 13
j_gene: TRBJ2-5

CDR3aa: ASSLGGLEQY
v_gene: TRBV12-3/TRBV12-4
len: 10
j_gene: TRBJ2-7

CDR3aa: ASSVKLSSYNEQF
v_gene: TRBV7-8
len: 13
j_gene: TRBJ2-1

CDR3aa: ASSSDRDPTYGYT
v_gene: TRBV11-2
len: 13
j_gene: TRBJ1-2

CDR3aa: ASSPQGIGLEQY
v_gene: TRBV7-6
len: 12
j_gene: TRBJ2-7

CDR3aa: ASSQAGANSPLH
v_gene: TRBV4-1
len: 12
j_gene: TRBJ1-6

CDR3aa: ASSQSPPGQEAF
v_gene: TRBV4-1
len: 12
j_gene: TRBJ1-1

CDR3aa: ASSGVPVNTGELF
v_gene: TRBV7-2
len: 13
j_gene: TRBJ2-2

CDR3aa: ASSLRLAGPPPNTGELF
v_gene: TRBV7-3
len: 17
j_gene: TRBJ2-2

CDR3aa: ASRKGSTYEQY
v_gene: TRBV5-6
len: 11
j_gene: TRBJ2-7

CDR3aa: ASSYAQVSTDTQY
v_gene: TRBV6-2/TRBV6-3
len: 13
j_gene: TRBJ2-3

CDR3aa: ASSPSRLEGTYEQY
v_gene: TRBV4-3
len: 14
j_gene: TRBJ2-7

CDR3aa: ASSVGGSNTEAF
v_gene: TRBV2
len: 12
j_gene: TRBJ1-1

CDR3aa: ASSLDRNNEQY
v_gene: TRBV5-1
len: 11
j_gene: TRBJ2-7

CDR3aa: ASSLVGGATGELF
v_gene: TRBV7-2
len: 13
j_gene: TRBJ2-2

CDR3aa: ASSQQDWNTGELF
v_gene: TRBV7-6
len: 13
j_gene: TRBJ2-2